The present T cell receptor beta chain was sequenced within a study of blood T cell repertoires in COVID-19. For the study at large: Whether acute or convalescent, the COVID-19 samples came from the United States, Italy and Spain. The cDNA or gDNA used as material had been derived from T cells, B-cell-depleted T cells, or PBMCs.

As handled by the study authors: How many nucleated cells were present was estimated from reference gene primer amplification. Clones were read by immunoSEQ multiplex PCR, and TCRdb kept only the in-frame ones, dropping some. The DNA gave D and trimming, while V, J and clone size come from that table. Of fewer than 110,000 clones listed, 84% are singletons. The CDR3 spans 13 residues. V lost 4 bases and J lost 10; bases outside the gene matches: 2. The germline V gene has CDR1 LGHDT and CDR2 YNNKEL (reference sequence). The chain combines TRBV3-1 (or the pseudogene TRBV3-2) with TRBJ2-1; 12 bases are shared with TRBD2. What was sequenced was peripheral blood. This TCR was sampled from a human donor in a cohort sampled during active COVID-19. CDR3: CASSPGLAGEQFF. The CDR3 DNA is TGTGCCAGCAGCCCCGGACTAGCGGGGGAGCAGTTCTTC.